These 23 T cell receptor beta chains came from one sample sequenced in a study of blood T cell repertoires in COVID-19. Clones were read by immunoSEQ multiplex PCR, and TCRdb kept only the in-frame ones, dropping some. Among roughly 230,000 clones listed, under 90% were seen once. What was sequenced was PBMCs or T cells enriched from blood (not recorded which). The source is an older woman who had recovered from COVID-19.

The chain carries TRBV27 and TRBJ2-1; 10 bases fit TRBD1. This CDR3 has 18 amino acids. Per germline, CDR1 MNHEY and CDR2 SMNVEV (reference sequence). V was clipped by 5 bases and J by 9 bases; unmatched bases: 19. The CDR3 sequence is CASSGRSWDRGLIGEQFF. As DNA, the CDR3 is TGTGCCAGCAGTGGACGTTCCTGGGACAGGGGATTAATCGGTGAGCAGTTCTTC.

The rearrangement joins TRBV6-1 to TRBJ1-6; D is undetermined. This CDR3 spans 13 amino acids. V lost 3 bases and J 7 bases, leaving 7 bases between the germline ends. Germline V gene data show CDR1 as MNHNS and CDR2 as SASEGT. CDR3 loop: CASSDIRNSPLHF. The DNA for the CDR3 is TGTGCCAGCAGTGATATCAGGAATTCACCCCTCCACTTT.

This chain joins TRBV2 and TRBJ2-1, with 7 bases lining up with TRBD2. The CDR3 is made up of 13 amino acids. CDR1 is SNHLY and CDR2 is FYNNEI in the germline V gene. CDR3 protein: CASRGRVENEQFF. DNA for the CDR3: TGTGCTAGCCGCGGGAGAGTTGAGAATGAGCAGTTCTTC.

The chain recombines TRBV7-2 with TRBJ2-3; TRBD1 aligns across 7 bases. V lost 5 bases and J lost 0; bases outside the gene matches: 5. The V gene's germline CDR1 is SGHTA and CDR2 FQGNSA. This CDR3 is 15 amino acids long. DNA of the CDR3: TGTGCCAGCAGCCGGACAGGTCCTAGCACAGATACGCAGTATTTT. This gives the protein CASSRTGPSTDTQYF. The entire variable domain, with the rest obtained from reference TRBV7-2 and TRBJ2-3, is as follows: GAGVSQSPSNKVTEKGKDVELRCDPISGHTALYWYRQSLGQGLEFLIYFQGNSAPDKSGLPSDRFSAERTGGSVSTLTIQRTQQEDSAVYLCASSRTGPSTDTQYFGPGTRLTVL.

The chain has TRBV6-1 and TRBJ1-5; D uncertain. The CDR3 totals 13 residues. CDR1 is MNHNS and CDR2 is SASEGT in the germline V gene. The V gene lost 1 base and the J gene lost 7 bases, with 8 bases spanning the gap. The CDR3 protein is CASSEERAQPQHF. The CDR3 DNA reads TGTGCCAGCAGTGAAGAGAGGGCCCAGCCCCAGCATTTT.

V gene TRBV5-4 combines with J gene TRBJ2-5; 7 bases line up with TRBD2. Trimming at V came to 4 bases and at J to 6 bases, leaving 15 bases not matched to a gene. The length of the CDR3 is 16 residues. Germline V gene lookup returns CDR1 SGHNT and CDR2 YYREEE (reference sequence). CDR3 coding DNA: TGTGCCAGCAGCCCGTCTACTAGCGACTACACGAAGACCCAGTACTTC. It specifies CASSPSTSDYTKTQYF.

The V and J genes are TRBV9 and TRBJ2-2; weak D call: TRBD2 (6 bases). CDR1 SGDLS and CDR2 YYNGEE come from the germline V gene. The CDR3 has 16 amino acids. The germline V and J ends were trimmed by 0 bases and 3 bases, with 12 bases remaining between them. The CDR3 loop reads CASSVGAGRYTGELFF. CDR3 sequence (DNA): TGTGCCAGCAGCGTAGGAGCGGGCAGATACACCGGGGAGCTGTTTTTT. Variable domain in full (rest from reference TRBV9 and TRBJ2-2): DSGVTQTPKHLITATGQRVTLRCSPRSGDLSVYWYQQSLDQGLQFLIQYYNGEERAKGNILERFSAQQFPDLHSELNLSSLELGDSALYFCASSVGAGRYTGELFFGEGSRLTVL.

The rearrangement links TRBV27 to TRBJ1-4, with TRBD1 matching over 10 bases. CDR1 MNHEY and CDR2 SMNVEV come from the germline V gene (reference sequence). CDR3 size: 14 residues. J was trimmed by 6 bases and V by 2 bases; bases with no gene match: 0. The DNA for the CDR3 is TGTGCCAGCAGTTTAGGGACAGGGGATGAAAAACTGTTTTTT. This codes for CASSLGTGDEKLFF. Drawing the rest from reference TRBV27 and TRBJ1-4, the complete variable domain is EAQVTQNPRYLITVTGKKLTVTCSQNMNHEYMSWYRQDPGLGLRQIYYSMNVEVTDKGDVPEGYKVSRKEKRNFPLILESPSPNQTSLYFCASSLGTGDEKLFFGSGTQLSVL.

This clone was seen a few times. V and J are TRBV12-5 and TRBJ1-2; weak D call: TRBD1 (5 bases). The CDR3 totals 14 residues. V was clipped by 6 bases and J by 4 bases, with 15 bases between them. Germline V lookup: CDR1 LGHNT, CDR2 FRNRAP. CDR3 DNA sequence: TGTGCTAGTGGAAAAACCAGGGCCCTCTATGGCTACACCTTC. Translated: CASGKTRALYGYTF.

About this clone itself: Other DNA sequences in this specimen translate into the identical CDR3. The chain couples TRBV5-1 to TRBJ2-5; 10 nucleotides match TRBD1. Trimming took 4 bases from V and 4 from J; bases not matched to a gene: 4. The germline CDR1 and CDR2 sequences are SGHRS and YFSETQ. The CDR3 extends over 14 amino acids. The CDR3 bases are TGCGCCAGCAGCCCGGGACAGGGGAGAGAGACCCAGTACTTC. Amino acids: CASSPGQGRETQYF.

The chain is built from TRBV14 and TRBJ2-5; 9 bases line up with TRBD1. CDR3 length: 14 amino acids. In germline, CDR1 is SGHDN, CDR2 FVKESK. After removal of 3 bases from V and 5 bases from J, the junction contained 4 bases not matched to a gene. The CDR3 DNA reads as TGTGCCAGCAGCCATCTACAGGGGGCTGAGACCCAGTACTTC. It encodes CASSHLQGAETQYF.

The chain is built from TRBV10-1 and TRBJ2-1; the D is unclear. V shed 8 bases and J shed 0 bases, with 11 bases lying between them. CDR1 WNHNN and CDR2 SYGVQD come from the germline V gene (reference sequence). The CDR3 consists of 14 residues. The CDR3 DNA sequence: TGCGCCAGCGCTCAGGAAAGCTCCTACAATGAGCAGTTCTTC. This translates into CASAQESSYNEQFF.

The V and J genes are TRBV30 and TRBJ2-1, with 12 bases that match TRBD1. CDR3 size: 15 residues. J lost 8 bases, V lost 0 bases, and 5 bases had no gene match. Germline CDR1 and CDR2: GTSNPN and SVGIG (reference sequence). CDR3 sequence: CAWSVGGTGGYEQFF. In nucleotides, the CDR3 is TGTGCCTGGAGTGTAGGAGGGACAGGGGGCTATGAGCAGTTCTTC.

The chain employs TRBV10-3 and TRBJ2-5; TRBD2 might be the D (6 bases). The V gene lost 10 bases and the J gene lost 1 base, with 19 bases spanning the gap. The length of the CDR3 is 15 residues. From germline, CDR1 is ENHRY and CDR2 SYGVKD. CDR3 sequence: CASHPTGSPQETQYF. CDR3 nucleotides: TGTGCCAGCCATCCGACCGGGAGCCCCCAAGAGACCCAGTACTTC.

The chain couples TRBV6-4 to TRBJ2-1, with TRBD2 matching 7 bases. Germline V CDR1 and CDR2: MRHNA, SNTAGT. The V gene end was trimmed by 3 bases and the J gene end by 0 bases; junction bases not matched to a gene: 2. The CDR3 sequence is 15 residues long. CDR3 nucleotides: TGTGCCAGCAGTGAGGGCGGGAGCTCCTACAATGAGCAGTTCTTC. Translation: CASSEGGSSYNEQFF.

The rearrangement uses TRBV14 and TRBJ2-5; D is uncertain. CDR1 is SGHDN and CDR2 is FVKESK in the germline V gene. The ends were cut back, 1 base at V and 5 bases at J, with 2 bases in the middle. This CDR3 contains 11 residues. CDR3 sequence (DNA): TGTGCCAGCAGCCAAGCGGAGACCCAGTACTTC. Translated: CASSQAETQYF.

The chain recombines TRBV12-2 with TRBJ1-1. TRBV12-2 corresponds to a pseudogene. CDR3 length equals 11 residues. The CDR3 region has the DNA TGTGCAAGTCGCTCCGGACTGGGAGCTTTCTTT. It specifies CASRSGLGAFF.

The chain carries TRBV5-1 and TRBJ1-1, with 11 bases that match TRBD1. Germline V lookup: CDR1 SGHRS, CDR2 YFSETQ. CDR3 length equals 16 residues. The trim removed 4 bases at V and 5 bases at J, leaving 10 bases unmatched. The CDR3: CASSLTPGTGGTEAFF. DNA of the CDR3: TGCGCCAGCAGCCTAACCCCCGGGACAGGGGGGACTGAAGCTTTCTTT.

The V gene is TRBV7-9, the J gene TRBJ2-5, with 10 bases matching TRBD2. V lost 2 bases, J lost 5 bases, and 5 bases stayed unmatched. The CDR3 covers 15 residues. CDR1 SEHNR and CDR2 FQNEAQ come from the germline V gene (reference sequence). In DNA, the CDR3 is TGTGCCAGCAGCTTAATTAGCGGGGGGACCGAGACCCAGTACTTC. It specifies CASSLISGGTETQYF.

This clone was observed a few times. The CDR3 region is CASSPRTGSLYGYTF. The CDR3 DNA follows: TGTGCCAGCAGCCCAAGAACAGGGTCCCTCTATGGCTACACCTTC. The J gene is TRBJ1-2, the V gene TRBV5-6, with a tentative D call TRBD1 (6 bases). Germline lookup yields CDR1 SGHDT and CDR2 YYEEEE. Trimming shortened V by 4 bases and J by 4 bases, and 17 bases separated the two germline ends. The CDR3 length is 15 residues.

V is TRBV7-2 and J is TRBJ2-2, with D possibly being TRBD2 (5 bases). This CDR3 has 15 amino acids. V dropped 1 base and J dropped 7 bases, with 13 bases sitting between them. Germline values: CDR1 SGHTA, CDR2 FQGNSA. The chain's CDR3 is CASSLDRRTHGELFF. Here the CDR3 DNA reads TGTGCCAGCAGCTTAGATAGGCGGACTCACGGGGAGCTGTTTTTT.

This clone was seen once. This chain joins TRBV7-9 and TRBJ1-5; D remains unclear. The CDR3 length is 15 residues. Trimming cost V 5 bases and J 5 bases, with 16 bases left between them. Germline CDR1 is SEHNR and CDR2 is FQNEAQ (reference sequence). The CDR3 here is CASSPGLTEDQPQHF. In DNA, the CDR3 is TGTGCCAGCAGCCCTGGACTTACAGAGGATCAGCCCCAGCATTTT.

V usage is TRBV5-1 and J usage is TRBJ1-2; 7 bases are shared with TRBD1. The junction had 5 bases not matched to a gene; V was cut back by 4 bases and J by 2 bases. Germline loops: CDR1 SGHRS, CDR2 YFSETQ. This CDR3 has 14 amino acids. The DNA of the CDR3 is TGCGCCAGCAGCCGGGACAGCAACAACTATGGCTACACCTTC. It specifies CASSRDSNNYGYTF. The full variable domain, in which reference TRBV5-1 and TRBJ1-2 provide the parts outside the CDR3, is KAGVTQTPRYLIKTRGQQVTLSCSPISGHRSVSWYQQTPGQGLQFLFEYFSETQRNKGNFPGRFSGRQFSNSRSEMNVSTLELGDSALYLCASSRDSNNYGYTFGSGTRLTVV.